This T cell receptor beta chain is from a study of beta chain features in type 1 diabetes. This clone was seen a few times. Germline V gives CDR1 DFQATT, CDR2 SNEGSKA (reference sequence). The CDR3 is made up of 11 amino acids. V was trimmed by 7 bases and J by 7 bases, leaving 10 bases between them. Isolated RNA was reverse transcribed in full, so expressed TCRB transcripts were sequenced. Profiling relied on immunoSEQ multiplex PCR, and the TCRdb table lists in-frame clones only, not all of them. The sample shows under 800,000 clones, 15% to 19% of them seen only once. This TCR was recovered from a man aged 18 to 35 in good health. The chain combines TRBV20-1 with TRBJ1-4; the D gene is possibly TRBD1 (5 bases). The sequenced sample was naive CD4+ T cells from blood. CDR3 sequence: CSVDGGEKLFF. The CDR3 coding sequence is TGCAGTGTTGACGGGGGTGAAAAACTGTTTTTT.